This T cell receptor beta chain was captured by sequencing in a study of CD8+ T cells in alopecia areata. General study results and limits: Normal scalp had lower clonality than lesional scalp, with alopecia totalis/universalis lesions showing this most strongly.

Concerning this clone itself: Its antigen remains unknown.

Isolated RNA was reverse transcribed into cDNA used as the sequencing template. Method: immunoSEQ multiplex PCR; TCRdb's copy keeps in-frame clones and lacks some. The sample yields some 110,000 clones, roughly two fifths seen once. With V trimmed by 6 bases and J by 5 bases, 19 bases remained unmatched. The germline V gene encodes CDR1 SGHAT and CDR2 FQNNGV. The CDR3 runs 18 residues. Material for sequencing was CD4+ T cells sorted from blood. This clonotype was obtained from a human donor with alopecia areata. The chain is built from TRBV11-2 and TRBJ1-3, with TRBD1 matching over 7 bases. CDR3 nucleotide sequence: TGTGCCAGCAGTACCGTACGGAGTAGACAGGGAAACAGAAACACCATATATTTT. Protein: CASSTVRSRQGNRNTIYF.